The 21 T cell receptor beta chains given below trace back to one sample, sequenced in a study of blood T cells in healthy people across ages. It was with a sample-barcoded 5' primer and a J-beta primer mix that a second PCR of about 7 to 12 cycles was run. TCRdb processed the 5' RACE reads anew with MiXCR; each CDR3 protein has one entry. Seen here are hundreds of thousands of distinct CDR3 sequences, around 62% observed once, and the top ten hold roughly 25%. Material: blood. These receptors were collected from a man aged 25-45 years in good health.

The gene calls are TRBV6-2 or TRBV6-3 and TRBJ2-4; 9 bases line up with TRBD2. Near its end, the DNA agrees better with TRBJ2-7, so the J call may be wrong. CDR1 and CDR2 (germline): MNHEY, SVGEGT. This CDR3 has 14 amino acids. The CDR3 DNA reads as TGTGCCAGCAGTTTCATGCGGGGGGGCTACGAGCAGTACTTC. Protein: CASSFMRGGYEQYF.

The sample holds a few counts of this clonotype. The CDR3 bases are TGCGCCAGCAGCTTGGGCCGGGGTACTAATGAAAAACTGTTTTTT. It codes for CASSLGRGTNEKLFF. The V and J genes are TRBV5-1 and TRBJ1-4; D gene ambiguous. Trimming took 0 bases from V and 2 from J, leaving 8 bases between them. CDR1 and CDR2 from the germline V gene are SGHRS and YFSETQ. The CDR3 runs 15 residues.

The rearrangement links TRBV9 to TRBJ2-5; 7 nucleotides match TRBD2. The V segment lost 0 bases and the J segment 5 bases; nucleotides outside the gene matches: 4. The CDR3 runs 14 residues. CDR1 and CDR2 from the germline V gene are SGDLS and YYNGEE. The CDR3 DNA sequence: TGTGCCAGCAGCGTAGGGGAGGGGTTGGAGACCCAGTACTTC. Translating gives CASSVGEGLETQYF.

The CDR3 nucleotides are TGTGCCAGCAGTATACAGGGGGCAGCCAGAAAAAACATTCAGTACTTC. Its translation: CASSIQGAARKNIQYF. The chain joins TRBV6-2 or TRBV6-3 to TRBJ2-4, with TRBD1 matching over 9 bases. Per germline, CDR1 MNHEY and CDR2 SVGEGT. After removal of 5 bases from V and 4 bases from J, the junction contained 9 bases not matched to a gene. The CDR3 length is 16 residues.

The chain employs TRBV6-5 and TRBJ2-5; tentative D call: TRBD1 (6 bases). The DNA end is more similar to TRBJ2-7, so the J call may be wrong. CDR1 and CDR2 from the germline V gene are MNHEY and SVGAGI. This CDR3 comprises 19 residues. CDR3 DNA: TGTGCCAGCAGTTACGATACAGGGTCGAGAAAGGGGCCTAAGTACGAGCAGTACTTC. It translates to CASSYDTGSRKGPKYEQYF.

The chain couples TRBV7-9 to TRBJ1-5; maybe TRBD1 (5 bases). Germline values: CDR1 SEHNR, CDR2 FQNEAQ (reference sequence). This CDR3 is built from 18 residues. V lost 1 base and J 0 bases, leaving 16 bases between the germline ends. The CDR3: CASSLGGVGAYSNQPQHF. CDR3 nucleotides: TGTGCCAGCAGCTTAGGAGGGGTTGGTGCGTATAGCAATCAGCCCCAGCATTTT.

This clonotype appeared a few times. The chain links TRBV13 to TRBJ2-6; 7 positions agree with TRBD1. The CDR3 extends over 16 amino acids. Germline CDR1 PRHDT, CDR2 FYEKMQ (reference sequence). Trimming at V came to 6 bases and at J to 2 bases, leaving 7 bases not matched to a gene. The CDR3 loop reads CASRTTGETGANVLTF. The CDR3 bases are TGTGCCAGCAGGACCACAGGGGAAACTGGGGCCAACGTCCTGACTTTC.

The V gene is TRBV5-1, the J gene TRBJ2-7, with D possibly matching TRBD1 (6 bases). Trimming pared 5 bases from V and 0 bases from J, leaving 12 bases between. CDR1 and CDR2 from the germline V gene are SGHRS and YFSETQ. This CDR3 spans 14 amino acids. In DNA, the CDR3 is TGCGCCAGCAGGCAAAGACAGGTCTCCTACGAGCAGTACTTC. This translates into CASRQRQVSYEQYF.

The V and J genes are TRBV7-2 and TRBJ1-4; D may be TRBD1 (5 bases). Germline lookup yields CDR1 SGHTA and CDR2 FQGNSA. This CDR3 comprises 14 residues. Trimming pared 5 bases from V and 8 bases from J, leaving 15 bases between. CDR3 sequence (DNA): TGTGCCAGCAGCCAACTCTACCGGGGCGAAAAACTGTTTTTT. This codes for CASSQLYRGEKLFF.

A few counts support this clonotype. The chain joins TRBV20-1 to TRBJ1-6; weak D call: TRBD1 (6 bases). V was pared by 5 bases and J by 6 bases, with 23 bases between. CDR3 length: 17 amino acids. Germline CDR1 DFQATT, CDR2 SNEGSKA (reference sequence). The CDR3 region has the DNA TGCAGTGCTCTAAAGGGGGGGGCCACCTTATTTAATTCACCCCTCCACTTT. Translating it yields CSALKGGATLFNSPLHF.

In its sample, this clonotype was seen a few times. V usage is TRBV4-2 and J usage is TRBJ1-2, with TRBD1 matching 7 bases. Losses at the gene ends were 3 bases for V and 4 bases for J; bases not matched to a gene: 5. The length of the CDR3 is 14 residues. CDR1 LGHNA and CDR2 YNFKEQ come from the germline V gene. CDR3 sequence: CASSQTDRFYGYTF. As DNA, the CDR3 is TGTGCCAGCAGCCAGACGGACAGGTTCTATGGCTACACCTTC.

The rearrangement joins TRBV6-2 or TRBV6-3 to TRBJ2-1; 9 bases align to TRBD2. The germline V gene encodes CDR1 MNHEY and CDR2 SVGEGT. The CDR3 has 17 residues. Trimming removed 0 bases from V and 3 bases from J; junction bases left unmatched: 6. CDR3 nucleotide sequence: TGTGCCAGCAGTTACTCACGCGGGGGGGCCAACTACAATGAGCAGTTCTTC. Translation: CASSYSRGGANYNEQFF.

The genes are TRBV4-1 and TRBJ1-1; a weak D match, TRBD1 (5 bases). V lost 2 bases and J lost 5, with 18 bases in between. In germline, CDR1 is MGHRA, CDR2 YSYEKL. CDR3 length: 16 residues. The chain's CDR3 is CASSQLLGIGGTEAFF. The CDR3 DNA sequence: TGCGCCAGCAGCCAATTATTAGGTATCGGGGGTACTGAAGCTTTCTTT.

On this clonotype: The junction and the germline gene differ at one end; a read error may be behind it. V is TRBV27 and J is TRBJ2-1; 8 bases map to TRBD2. Germline-derived CDR1 and CDR2 are MNHEY and SMNVEV (reference sequence). The CDR3 loop spans 14 amino acids. The CDR3 loop reads CVSSRERGRGEQFF. CDR3 nucleotide sequence: TGTGTCAGCAGCAGGGAGCGGGGGCGGGGTGAGCAGTTCTTC.

The CDR3 loop is CASSSGLGAFF. CDR3 in DNA: TGTGCCAGCAGTTCGGGACTTGGGGCTTTCTTT. The chain combines TRBV6-2 or TRBV6-3 with TRBJ1-1; TRBD1 might be the D (5 bases). Germline loops: CDR1 MNHEY, CDR2 SVGEGT. The V end lost 4 bases, the J end lost 11 bases, and 11 bases lay between the germline ends. This CDR3 contains 11 residues.

The chain employs TRBV7-2 and TRBJ2-1, with 7 bases matching TRBD2. V was clipped by 5 bases and J by 2 bases; unmatched bases: 9. CDR1 and CDR2 (germline): SGHTA, FQGNSA. The CDR3 spans 16 residues. Written as DNA, the CDR3 is TGTGCCAGCAGCGGCCAGCGGGGCTATGCCTACAATGAGCAGTTCTTC. Its protein product is CASSGQRGYAYNEQFF.

This clonotype was counted a few times. V usage is TRBV7-3 and J usage is TRBJ2-1, with D possibly being TRBD1 (6 bases). V was shortened by 5 bases and J by 5 bases, with 16 bases between the two germline ends. CDR1 SGHTA and CDR2 FQGTGA come from the germline V gene. The CDR3 sequence is 15 residues long. DNA of the CDR3: TGTGCCAGCAGCCGACAGGCAGGGGAGCACAATGAGCAGTTCTTC. Its translation: CASSRQAGEHNEQFF.

V and J are TRBV20-1 and TRBJ2-7; 14 nucleotides agree with TRBD2. With the DNA end fitting TRBJ2-1 better, the J assignment may be wrong. CDR1 is DFQATT and CDR2 is SNEGSKA in the germline V gene (reference sequence). The length of the CDR3 is 14 residues. The CDR3 sequence is CSARGGLAGGTQFF. CDR3 in DNA: TGCAGTGCTAGAGGAGGACTAGCGGGGGGAACCCAGTTCTTC.

This chain uses TRBV27 with TRBJ2-1, with D tentatively TRBD2 (5 bases). V lost 2 bases to trimming and J lost 9 bases, with 8 bases between them. The CDR3 length is 12 residues. The germline V gene encodes CDR1 MNHEY and CDR2 SMNVEV (reference sequence). The CDR3 loop reads CASSLEGTEQFF. The CDR3 bases are TGTGCCAGCAGTTTAGAGGGTACTGAGCAGTTCTTC.

J is TRBJ2-3 and V is TRBV9; D possibly corresponds to TRBD1 (6 bases). CDR1 SGDLS and CDR2 YYNGEE come from the germline V gene. CDR3 length equals 17 residues. V lost 4 bases and J lost 2, with 20 bases in between. CDR3 region: CASSIDIPGQVTDTQYF. The CDR3 region has the DNA TGTGCCAGCAGCATCGACATACCGGGACAAGTCACAGATACGCAGTATTTT.

The V gene is TRBV20-1, the J gene TRBJ2-1; TRBD2 agrees at 7 bases. V shed 6 bases, J shed 6 bases, and the junction held 14 bases outside the gene matches. This CDR3 is built from 15 residues. Per the germline V gene, CDR1 is DFQATT and CDR2 is SNEGSKA (reference sequence). CDR3 nucleotides: TGCAGTGCGCCGGGGCTTACGGGGGGTGCCAATGAGCAGTTCTTC. This codes for CSAPGLTGGANEQFF.